These 17 T cell receptor beta chains came from one sample sequenced in a study of neurological immune-mediated disorders. TCRdb redid the calling of the 5' RACE reads with MiXCR, one entry per CDR3 protein. The sample carries roughly 36,000 distinct CDR3 sequences, 13% to 15% recorded once. Sample: PBMCs. All receptors come from a woman in her forties or fifties with HTLV-1-associated myelopathy (HAM/TSP).

This clonotype was picked up many times. The chain recombines TRBV4-3 with TRBJ2-2; D remains unclear. Germline V gene data show CDR1 as LGHNA and CDR2 as YSLEER. V shed 1 base and J shed 0 bases, with 3 bases lying between them. The CDR3 has 14 residues. The CDR3 loop reads CASSQGANTGELFF. DNA for the CDR3: TGCGCCAGCAGCCAAGGCGCGAACACCGGGGAGCTGTTTTTT.

Many counts were recorded for this clonotype. This chain connects TRBV5-1 to TRBJ1-1; TRBD1 matches at 7 bases. The CDR3 runs 15 residues. Trimming at V came to 4 bases and at J to 2 bases, leaving 8 bases not matched to a gene. Germline V lookup: CDR1 SGHRS, CDR2 YFSETQ. CDR3 in amino acids: CASSQIDRDNTEAFF. The CDR3, as DNA: TGCGCCAGCAGCCAAATCGACAGGGATAACACTGAAGCTTTCTTT.

In its sample, this clonotype was seen many times. The rearrangement uses TRBV15 and TRBJ2-3; no reliable D call. The germline V gene encodes CDR1 LNHNV and CDR2 YYDKDF (reference sequence). The ends were cut back, 0 bases at V and 6 bases at J, with 7 bases in the middle. The CDR3 is 13 residues long. CDR3 protein: CATSRDLQDTQYF. The DNA for the CDR3 is TGTGCCACCAGCAGAGATCTGCAGGATACGCAGTATTTT.

This chain links TRBV5-5 with TRBJ1-1; no clear D. Germline V gene data show CDR1 as SGHKS and CDR2 as YYEKEE (reference sequence). The V end was cut by 1 base, the J end by 6 bases, with 10 bases between. This CDR3 region has 13 residues. CDR3 DNA: TGTGCCAGCAGCTTGAGTTACAGAGCTGAAGCTTTCTTT. Amino acids: CASSLSYRAEAFF.

The genes are TRBV11-3 and TRBJ2-1; 12 positions agree with TRBD1. V trimming: 8 bases; J trimming: 2 bases; junction bases outside the gene matches: 4. CDR1 is SGHNT and CDR2 is YENEEA in the germline V gene. CDR3 length: 15 residues. The CDR3 bases are TGTGCCAGCCCGGGACAGGGGGCGCCCTACAATGAGCAGTTCTTC. It yields the protein CASPGQGAPYNEQFF.

This clonotype was found many times. The V and J genes are TRBV7-6 and TRBJ2-2; D uncertain. V lost 5 bases and J 1 base, leaving 5 bases between the germline ends. CDR1 and CDR2 (germline): SGHVS, FNYEAQ. This CDR3 contains 13 residues. This CDR3 reads CASSPGNTGELFF. DNA for the CDR3: TGTGCCAGCAGCCCCGGGAACACCGGGGAGCTGTTTTTT.

This clonotype has a count of ten or more. J is TRBJ2-1 and V is TRBV24-1; D unresolved. The germline V gene encodes CDR1 KGHDR and CDR2 SFDVKD. The CDR3 is 14 amino acids. Trimming took off 4 bases at V and 9 bases at J, with 15 bases between the two ends. The CDR3 protein is CATSDPRRAIEQFF. For the CDR3, the DNA is TGTGCCACCAGTGACCCGCGAAGGGCAATTGAGCAGTTCTTC.

There are many counts of this clonotype. One end of the junction fails to match germline, which may point to a read error. This rearrangement joins TRBV27 to TRBJ1-4, with D possibly being TRBD1 (5 bases). Germline V gives CDR1 MNHEY, CDR2 SMNVEV (reference sequence). The CDR3 contains 14 residues. The CDR3 coding sequence is TGTGCCACCAGTTTCTTCCAGGGTAATGAAAAACTGTTTTTT. Its protein is CATSFFQGNEKLFF.

This clonotype has a count of ten or more. V and J are TRBV5-1 and TRBJ2-5; D gene ambiguous. Germline V gene lookup returns CDR1 SGHRS and CDR2 YFSETQ. V was cut by 0 bases and J by 1 base, with 7 bases left in between. This CDR3 comprises 14 residues. CDR3 loop: CASSLGPSQETQYF. The CDR3 DNA follows: TGCGCCAGCAGCTTGGGCCCCAGCCAAGAGACCCAGTACTTC.

This clonotype showed up many times. The rearrangement uses TRBV9 and TRBJ2-2; the D is unclear. V gave up 4 bases and J gave up 4 bases, with 5 bases separating them. The CDR3 runs 12 residues. Germline CDR1 SGDLS, CDR2 YYNGEE. The CDR3 DNA sequence: TGTGCCAGCAGCCCATTCACCGGGGAGCTGTTTTTT. Encoded protein: CASSPFTGELFF.

This clonotype occurred many times. The V gene is TRBV6-5, the J gene TRBJ1-1; D may be TRBD1 (5 bases). This CDR3 contains 18 residues. CDR1 and CDR2 (germline): MNHEY, SVGAGI. Trimming removed 8 bases from V and 1 base from J, with 26 bases in between. CDR3 loop: CASLSLRGVIGKNTEAFF. CDR3 coding DNA: TGTGCCAGCCTCTCCCTGAGGGGCGTTATAGGGAAGAACACTGAAGCTTTCTTT.

This clonotype was recorded at least ten times. The chain recombines TRBV5-4 with TRBJ1-2; no firm D call. Per the germline V gene, CDR1 is SGHNT and CDR2 is YYREEE (reference sequence). This CDR3 is built from 12 residues. V lost 5 bases, J lost 4 bases, and 9 bases lay in between. Written as DNA, the CDR3 is TGTGCCAGCAGTGGAGTCGGCTATGGCTACACCTTC. It codes for CASSGVGYGYTF.

The chain has TRBV10-3 and TRBJ2-1; possibly TRBD1 or TRBD2 for D (5 bases each). The CDR3 spans 14 residues. Germline V gene data show CDR1 as ENHRY and CDR2 as SYGVKD. V lost 4 bases and J lost 6, with 13 bases in between. CDR3 amino acids: CAISGGPSINEQFF. DNA of the CDR3: TGTGCCATCAGTGGGGGACCCAGCATCAATGAGCAGTTCTTC.

This clonotype was picked up many times. J is TRBJ1-4 and V is TRBV6-6; D might be TRBD1 (5 bases). V dropped 3 bases and J dropped 5 bases, with 13 bases sitting between them. The CDR3 is made up of 15 amino acids. CDR1 and CDR2 from the germline V gene are MNHNY and SVGAGI (reference sequence). The DNA for the CDR3 is TGTGCCAGCAGTTATACCGGGACGGTAAATGAAAAACTGTTTTTT. It is translated as CASSYTGTVNEKLFF.

The table lists this clonotype with many counts. V usage is TRBV10-3 and J usage is TRBJ1-2; 7 bases map to TRBD1. Per the germline V gene, CDR1 is ENHRY and CDR2 is SYGVKD. The CDR3 loop spans 12 amino acids. The ends lost 6 bases at V and 5 bases at J; junction bases unmatched: 3. CDR3 amino acids: CAISIQGYGYTF. CDR3 bases: TGTGCCATCAGCATACAGGGGTATGGCTACACCTTC.

This clonotype occurred many times. The rearrangement links TRBV10-3 to TRBJ2-3, with unresolved D. Germline V CDR1 and CDR2: ENHRY, SYGVKD. CDR3 size: 13 residues. V was pared by 7 bases and J by 2 bases, with 10 bases between. DNA of the CDR3: TGTGCCATCAATTTAGGCCCCACAGATACGCAGTATTTT. It yields the protein CAINLGPTDTQYF.

This clonotype was seen many times. The chain joins TRBV15 to TRBJ2-1; a weak D match, TRBD2 (5 bases). This CDR3 contains 13 residues. V lost 0 bases to trimming and J lost 10 bases, with 10 bases between them. CDR1 is LNHNV, CDR2 YYDKDF, per germline (reference sequence). DNA of the CDR3: TGTGCCACCAGCAGAGATAAGCGGCCCGAGCAGTTCTTC. It yields the protein CATSRDKRPEQFF.